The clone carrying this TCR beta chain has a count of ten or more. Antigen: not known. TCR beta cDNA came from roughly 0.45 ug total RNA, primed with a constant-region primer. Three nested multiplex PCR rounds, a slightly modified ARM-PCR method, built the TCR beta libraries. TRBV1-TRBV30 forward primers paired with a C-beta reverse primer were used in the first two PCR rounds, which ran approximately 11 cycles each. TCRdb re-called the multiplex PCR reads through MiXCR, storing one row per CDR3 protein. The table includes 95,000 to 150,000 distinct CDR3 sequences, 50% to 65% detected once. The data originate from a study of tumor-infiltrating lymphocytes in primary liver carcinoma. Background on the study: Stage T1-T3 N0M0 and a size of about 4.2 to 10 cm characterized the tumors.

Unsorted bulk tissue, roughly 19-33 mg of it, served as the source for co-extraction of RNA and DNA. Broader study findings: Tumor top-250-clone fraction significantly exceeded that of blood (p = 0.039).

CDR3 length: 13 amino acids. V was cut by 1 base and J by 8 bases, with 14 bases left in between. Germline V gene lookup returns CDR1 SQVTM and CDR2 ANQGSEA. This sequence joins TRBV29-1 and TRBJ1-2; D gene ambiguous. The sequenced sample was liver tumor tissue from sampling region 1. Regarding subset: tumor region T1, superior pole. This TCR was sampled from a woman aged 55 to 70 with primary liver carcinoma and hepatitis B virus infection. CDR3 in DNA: TGCAGCGTTGAAGGGCAAGGGTTCGTCGGCTACACCTTC. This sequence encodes CSVEGQGFVGYTF.